Below, 13 T cell receptor beta chains from the same sample are listed, as sequenced in a study of T cells after yellow fever vaccination. TCRdb re-called the 5' RACE reads through MiXCR, storing one row per CDR3 protein. This repertoire shows about 320,000 distinct CDR3 sequences, approximately 12% found once; its top ten account for about 3%. Sequenced here: CD4+ T cells sorted from PBMCs, sampled 45 days after the yellow fever booster vaccination. These TCRs come from a man aged 18 to 30 who received the YFV17D yellow fever vaccine.

This sequence joins TRBV20-1 and TRBJ1-2, with D unclear. Germline V gene data show CDR1 as DFQATT and CDR2 as SNEGSKA (reference sequence). This CDR3 spans 12 amino acids. Between the trimmed V and J ends, which lost 7 bases and 2 bases, there was a span of 11 bases. This chain's CDR3 is CSGHGKNYGYTF. The CDR3 nucleotides are TGCAGTGGGCATGGGAAGAACTATGGCTACACCTTC.

This clonotype was seen more than once but under ten times. The V and J genes are TRBV5-1 and TRBJ2-5; D perhaps matches TRBD2 (6 bases). The CDR3 is 15 residues long. V was cut by 2 bases and J by 2 bases, with 13 bases left in between. CDR1 and CDR2 (germline): SGHRS, YFSETQ. The CDR3 sequence: CASSLGGTYQETQYF. Written as DNA, the CDR3 is TGCGCCAGCAGCTTAGGCGGGACCTATCAAGAGACCCAGTACTTC.

This clonotype was seen at least ten times. This CDR3 reads CASSYSQGSGANVLTF. CDR3 bases: TGTGCCAGCAGTTACTCCCAGGGATCTGGGGCCAACGTCCTGACTTTC. This chain joins TRBV6-5 and TRBJ2-6; a weak D match, TRBD1 (5 bases). V shed 0 bases and J shed 1 base, with 7 bases lying between them. Germline assignment: CDR1 MNHEY and CDR2 SVGAGI. The CDR3 is 16 residues long.

The rearrangement links TRBV6-2 or TRBV6-3 to TRBJ2-3; D may be TRBD1 (6 bases). The germline V gene encodes CDR1 MNHEY and CDR2 SVGEGT. V was shortened by 7 bases and J by 6 bases, with 20 bases between the two germline ends. CDR3 length: 15 amino acids. The CDR3 region has the DNA TGTGCCAGCACCACGGTCGGGCAGGGGTCCGATACGCAGTATTTT. Translation gives CASTTVGQGSDTQYF.

The chain couples TRBV3-1 to TRBJ2-5, with D tentatively TRBD1 or TRBD2 (5 bases each). Trimming cost V 1 base and J 5 bases, with 14 bases left between them. The CDR3 runs to 15 residues. CDR1 and CDR2 (germline): LGHDT, YNNKEL (reference sequence). The chain's CDR3 is CASSQVGTPTETQYF. In nucleotides, the CDR3 is TGTGCCAGCAGCCAAGTCGGGACCCCGACCGAGACCCAGTACTTC.

The rearrangement links TRBV11-2 to TRBJ1-5, with D possibly being TRBD1 (6 bases). The germline V gene has CDR1 SGHAT and CDR2 FQNNGV. The CDR3 runs 15 residues. V lost 5 bases to trimming and J lost 7 bases, with 18 bases between them. The DNA for the CDR3 is TGTGCCAGCAGCGGCAGCGGGGGCTCGGTGCAGCCCCAGCATTTT. Translation gives CASSGSGGSVQPQHF.

The chain links TRBV7-3 to TRBJ1-1; tentative D call: TRBD1 (6 bases). V was pared by 1 base and J by 2 bases, with 11 bases between. The CDR3 covers 15 residues. Germline V gives CDR1 SGHTA, CDR2 FQGTGA. The CDR3 protein is CASSLMGRGNTEAFF. The CDR3 coding sequence is TGTGCCAGCAGCTTAATGGGCAGGGGCAACACTGAAGCTTTCTTT.

The gene calls are TRBV4-1 and TRBJ2-3; 7 bases are a match to TRBD2. CDR3 length: 16 amino acids. V lost 0 bases, J lost 1 base, and 4 bases stayed unmatched. Germline values: CDR1 MGHRA, CDR2 YSYEKL. In nucleotides, the CDR3 is TGCGCCAGCAGCCAAGATCGGACTAGGGGCACAGATACGCAGTATTTT. It encodes CASSQDRTRGTDTQYF.

In regard to this clonotype: The limits of the CDR3 on the DNA are not certain, so only TCRdb's listed CDR3 is given. The CDR3 spells CASRPVAGGNYEQYF. This chain connects TRBV12-2 to TRBJ2-7; the DNA was not compared with TRBD2, the D call given in the table. TRBV12-2 is shown as a pseudogene. The CDR3 length is 15 residues, termini included.

This clonotype was detected ten times or more. This CDR3 reads CATAGATGELFF. CDR3 DNA: TGTGCCACGGCGGGGGCCACCGGGGAGCTGTTTTTT. This chain connects TRBV24-1 to TRBJ2-2, with D possibly matching TRBD2 (7 bases). Germline V gene data show CDR1 as KGHDR and CDR2 as SFDVKD. V was shortened by 10 bases and J by 4 bases, with 9 bases between the two germline ends. CDR3 length: 12 amino acids.

The gene calls are TRBV14 and TRBJ2-3; 11 bases align to TRBD1. In germline, CDR1 is SGHDN, CDR2 FVKESK. Trimming took 7 bases from V and 4 from J; bases not matched to a gene: 4. This CDR3 has 14 amino acids. The CDR3 loop reads CASKDRGLADTQYF. Here the CDR3 DNA reads TGTGCCAGCAAGGACAGGGGGCTTGCAGATACGCAGTATTTT.

This clonotype has only a few counts. The V and J genes are TRBV28 and TRBJ2-3; 8 bases line up with TRBD2. Germline V lookup: CDR1 MDHEN, CDR2 SYDVKM. Germline trimming cut 7 bases from V and 4 bases from J; bases unmatched to any gene: 7. There are 14 residues in the CDR3. The CDR3 DNA is TGTGCCAGCAATGGGGCGGGGGGCGCAGATACGCAGTATTTT. Translating gives CASNGAGGADTQYF.

This clonotype has a single count. The gene calls are TRBV15 and TRBJ1-5; 7 nucleotides match TRBD1. Germline CDR1 LNHNV, CDR2 YYDKDF (reference sequence). Unmatched junction bases numbered 8, after V lost 0 bases and J lost 3 bases. There are 17 residues in the CDR3. This CDR3 is CATSRDRATGFNQPQHF. CDR3 nucleotides: TGTGCCACCAGCAGAGATCGGGCGACAGGGTTCAATCAGCCCCAGCATTTT.